The T cell receptor beta chain under discussion was sequenced for a study of B cell selection in AIRE deficiency. About this clone: Its cognate antigen is unknown.

The data were produced by immunoSEQ multiplex PCR, yet TCRdb's version contains in-frame clones alone and is incomplete. Altogether fewer than 25,000 clones are present, around 90% being singletons, with the ten largest covering roughly 1.5%. The CDR3 is 15 amino acids. Trimming cost V 6 bases and J 4 bases, with 18 bases left between them. Germline CDR1 is MNHEY and CDR2 is SMNVEV (reference sequence). Findings and limits, study-wide: Only TCRbeta was sequenced; about 35% of shared healthy Treg sequences appeared in Tconv. Tconv and Treg cells from AIRE-deficient patients resembled healthy donors in TCRBV usage, CDR3 length and diversity.

Regulatory T cells were sorted as CD4+CD25hiCD127low/negative cells. Healthy unrelated donors supplied the control samples. V usage is TRBV27 and J usage is TRBJ1-2; D might be TRBD1 (5 bases). This TCR came from a human donor in good health. The specimen sequenced was CD4+CD25+ Tregs sorted from PBMCs. This CDR3 is CASSYRPGGGYGYTF. The CDR3 coding sequence is TGTGCCAGCAGCTATCGACCGGGGGGAGGCTATGGCTACACCTTC.